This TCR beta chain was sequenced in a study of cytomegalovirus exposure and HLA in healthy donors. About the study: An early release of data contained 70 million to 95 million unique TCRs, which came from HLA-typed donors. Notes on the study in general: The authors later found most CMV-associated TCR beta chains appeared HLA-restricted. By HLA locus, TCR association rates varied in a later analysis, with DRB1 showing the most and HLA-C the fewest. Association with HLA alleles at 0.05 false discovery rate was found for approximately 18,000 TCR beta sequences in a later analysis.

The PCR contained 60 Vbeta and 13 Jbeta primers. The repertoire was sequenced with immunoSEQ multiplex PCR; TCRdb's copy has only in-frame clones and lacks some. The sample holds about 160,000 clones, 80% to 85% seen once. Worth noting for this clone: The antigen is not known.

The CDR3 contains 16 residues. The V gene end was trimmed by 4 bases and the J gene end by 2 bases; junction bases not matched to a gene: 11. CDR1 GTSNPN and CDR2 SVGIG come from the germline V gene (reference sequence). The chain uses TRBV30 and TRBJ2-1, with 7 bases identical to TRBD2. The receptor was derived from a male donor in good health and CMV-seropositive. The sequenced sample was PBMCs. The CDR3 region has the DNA TGTGCCTGGACAATTAAGGGAGGGATAACCTACAATGAGCAGTTCTTC. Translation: CAWTIKGGITYNEQFF.